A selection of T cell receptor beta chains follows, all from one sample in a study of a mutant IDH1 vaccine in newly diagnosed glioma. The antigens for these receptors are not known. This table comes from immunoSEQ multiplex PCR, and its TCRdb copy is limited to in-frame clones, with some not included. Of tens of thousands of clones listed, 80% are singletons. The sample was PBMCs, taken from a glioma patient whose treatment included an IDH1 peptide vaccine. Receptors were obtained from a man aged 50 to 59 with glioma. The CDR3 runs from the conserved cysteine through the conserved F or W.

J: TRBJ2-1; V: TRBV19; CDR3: CASSTSGSRNEQFF
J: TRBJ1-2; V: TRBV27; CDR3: CASSLKAGLGYGYTF
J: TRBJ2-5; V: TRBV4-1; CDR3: CASSQVVNGEETQYF
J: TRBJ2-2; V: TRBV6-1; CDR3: CASSETGDTGELFF
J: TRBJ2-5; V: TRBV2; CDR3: CASSQSSIASQETQYF
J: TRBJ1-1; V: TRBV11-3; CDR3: CASSLVTEQAFF
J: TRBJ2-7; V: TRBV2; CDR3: CASRDLVGSPYEQYF
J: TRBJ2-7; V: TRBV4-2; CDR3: CASSQDAGQHYEQYF
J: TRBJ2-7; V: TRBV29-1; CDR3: CSYLGQGAEQYF
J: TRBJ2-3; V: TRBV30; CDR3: CAWGTTSTDTQYF
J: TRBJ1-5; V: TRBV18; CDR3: CASSQLPPGQGRYSNQPQHF
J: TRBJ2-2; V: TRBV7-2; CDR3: CASRPQGADGELFF
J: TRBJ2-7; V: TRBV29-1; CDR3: CSVCGTDSYEQYF